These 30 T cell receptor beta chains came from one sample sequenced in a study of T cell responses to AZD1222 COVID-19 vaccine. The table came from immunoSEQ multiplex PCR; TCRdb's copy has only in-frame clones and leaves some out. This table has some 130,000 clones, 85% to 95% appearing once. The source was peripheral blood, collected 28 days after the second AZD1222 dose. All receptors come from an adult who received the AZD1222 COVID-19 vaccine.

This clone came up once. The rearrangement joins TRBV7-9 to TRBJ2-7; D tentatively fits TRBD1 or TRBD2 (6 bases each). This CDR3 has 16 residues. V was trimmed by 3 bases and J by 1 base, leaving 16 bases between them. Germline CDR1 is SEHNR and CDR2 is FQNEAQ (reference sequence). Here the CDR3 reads CASSFPRDKGSYEQYF. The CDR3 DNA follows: TGTGCCAGCAGCTTTCCGCGGGACAAGGGGTCCTACGAGCAGTACTTC.

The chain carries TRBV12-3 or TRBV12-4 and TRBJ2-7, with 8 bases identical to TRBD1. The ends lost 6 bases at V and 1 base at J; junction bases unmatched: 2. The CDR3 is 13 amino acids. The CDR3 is CASSRDRSYEQYF. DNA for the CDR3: TGTGCCAGCAGCCGGGACAGGTCCTACGAGCAGTACTTC.

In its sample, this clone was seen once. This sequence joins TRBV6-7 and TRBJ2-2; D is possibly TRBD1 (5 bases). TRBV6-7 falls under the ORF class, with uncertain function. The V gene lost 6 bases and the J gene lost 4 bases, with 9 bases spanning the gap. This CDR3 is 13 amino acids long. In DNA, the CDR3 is TGTGCCAGCAGACCCGACAGCACCGGGGAGCTGTTTTTT. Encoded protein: CASRPDSTGELFF.

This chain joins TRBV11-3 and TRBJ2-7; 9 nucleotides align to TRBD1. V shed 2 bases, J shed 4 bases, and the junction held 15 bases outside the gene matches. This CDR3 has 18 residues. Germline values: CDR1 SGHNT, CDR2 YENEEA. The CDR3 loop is CASSLFGGGTGGRYEQYF. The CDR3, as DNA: TGTGCCAGCAGCTTATTCGGTGGTGGAACAGGGGGCAGGTACGAGCAGTACTTC.

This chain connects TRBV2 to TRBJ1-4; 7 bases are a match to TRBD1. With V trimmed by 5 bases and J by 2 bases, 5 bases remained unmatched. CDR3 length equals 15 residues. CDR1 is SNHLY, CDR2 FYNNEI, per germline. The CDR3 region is CASSRSQGTNEKLFF. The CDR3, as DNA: TGTGCCAGCAGTCGTTCACAGGGGACTAATGAAAAACTGTTTTTT.

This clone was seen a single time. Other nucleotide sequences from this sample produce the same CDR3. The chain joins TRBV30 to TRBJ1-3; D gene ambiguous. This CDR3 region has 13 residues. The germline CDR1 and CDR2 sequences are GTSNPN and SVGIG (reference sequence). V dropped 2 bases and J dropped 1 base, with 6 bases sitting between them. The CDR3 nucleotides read TGTGCCTGGAGTCGGGGTTCTGGAAACACCATATATTTT. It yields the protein CAWSRGSGNTIYF.

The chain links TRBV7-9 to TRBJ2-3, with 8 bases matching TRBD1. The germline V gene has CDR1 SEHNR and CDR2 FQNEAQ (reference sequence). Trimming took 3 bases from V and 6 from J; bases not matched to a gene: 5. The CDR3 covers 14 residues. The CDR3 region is CASSFSRGQDTQYF. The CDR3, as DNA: TGTGCCAGCAGCTTTTCCAGGGGGCAGGATACGCAGTATTTT. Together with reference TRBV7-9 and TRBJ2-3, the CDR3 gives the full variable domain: DTGVSQNPRHKITKRGQNVTFRCDPISEHNRLYWYRQTLGQGPEFLTYFQNEAQLEKSRLLSDRFSAERPKGSFSTLEIQRTEQGDSAMYLCASSFSRGQDTQYFGPGTRLTVL.

As DNA, the CDR3 is TGTGCCAGCAGCTTGCCGGGGGCGACCACCTATGGCTACACCTTC. Translation gives CASSLPGATTYGYTF. This chain connects TRBV7-9 to TRBJ1-2; a possible D gene is TRBD1 (6 bases). Per the germline V gene, CDR1 is SEHNR and CDR2 is FQNEAQ (reference sequence). The CDR3 loop spans 15 amino acids. V lost 3 bases and J 4 bases, leaving 15 bases between the germline ends.

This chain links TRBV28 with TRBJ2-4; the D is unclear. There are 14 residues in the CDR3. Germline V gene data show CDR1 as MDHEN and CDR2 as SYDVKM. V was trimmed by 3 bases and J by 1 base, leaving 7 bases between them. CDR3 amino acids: CASSLGWAKNIQYF. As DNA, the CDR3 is TGTGCCAGCAGTTTGGGGTGGGCCAAAAACATTCAGTACTTC.

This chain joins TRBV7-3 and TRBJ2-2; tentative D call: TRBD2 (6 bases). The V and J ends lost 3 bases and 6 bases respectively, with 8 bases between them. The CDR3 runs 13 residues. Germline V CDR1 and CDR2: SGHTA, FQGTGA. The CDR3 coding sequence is TGTGCCAGCAGCTTCAGGGAGGCCGGGGAGCTGTTTTTT. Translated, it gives CASSFREAGELFF.

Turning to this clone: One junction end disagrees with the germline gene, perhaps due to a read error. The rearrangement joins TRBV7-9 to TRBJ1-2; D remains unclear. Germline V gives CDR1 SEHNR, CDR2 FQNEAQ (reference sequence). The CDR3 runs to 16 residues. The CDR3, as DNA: TGTGCCAGCACCTTAGGGCACACCTACAATAACTATGGCTACACCTTC. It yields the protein CASTLGHTYNNYGYTF.

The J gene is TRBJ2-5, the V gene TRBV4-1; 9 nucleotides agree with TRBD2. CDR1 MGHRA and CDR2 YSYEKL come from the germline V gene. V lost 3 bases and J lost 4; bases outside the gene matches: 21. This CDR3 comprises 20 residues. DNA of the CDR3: TGCGCCAGCAGCCACCCCGGGGCCCGTTCGCGGGGGGGCTTAGTAGAGACCCAGTACTTC. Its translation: CASSHPGARSRGGLVETQYF.

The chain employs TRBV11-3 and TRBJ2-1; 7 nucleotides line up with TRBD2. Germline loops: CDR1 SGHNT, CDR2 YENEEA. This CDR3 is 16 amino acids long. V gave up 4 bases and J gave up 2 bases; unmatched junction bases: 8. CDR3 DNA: TGTGCCAGCAGCTCCCCCGGACTAGGGACCTACAATGAGCAGTTCTTC. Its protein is CASSSPGLGTYNEQFF.

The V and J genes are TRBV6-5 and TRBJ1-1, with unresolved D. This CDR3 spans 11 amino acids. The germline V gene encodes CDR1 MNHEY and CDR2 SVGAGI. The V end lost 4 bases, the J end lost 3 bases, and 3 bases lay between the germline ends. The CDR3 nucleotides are TGTGCCAGCAGTTTAGACACTGAAGCTTTCTTT. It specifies CASSLDTEAFF.

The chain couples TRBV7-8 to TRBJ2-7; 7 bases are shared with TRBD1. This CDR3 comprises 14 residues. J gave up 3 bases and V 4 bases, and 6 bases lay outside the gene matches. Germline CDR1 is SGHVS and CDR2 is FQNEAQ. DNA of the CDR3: TGTGCCAGCAGCTCCGGGACAGATATCTACGAGCAGTACTTC. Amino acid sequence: CASSSGTDIYEQYF.

The CDR3 here is CASSQGAGAGYTF. The CDR3 coding sequence is TGCGCCAGCAGCCAAGGGGCAGGGGCTGGCTACACCTTC. The V call is TRBV4-3, the J call TRBJ1-2, with D possibly matching TRBD1 (6 bases). Trimming shortened V by 1 base and J by 7 bases, and 10 bases separated the two germline ends. CDR1 is LGHNA and CDR2 is YSLEER in the germline V gene. The CDR3 totals 13 residues.

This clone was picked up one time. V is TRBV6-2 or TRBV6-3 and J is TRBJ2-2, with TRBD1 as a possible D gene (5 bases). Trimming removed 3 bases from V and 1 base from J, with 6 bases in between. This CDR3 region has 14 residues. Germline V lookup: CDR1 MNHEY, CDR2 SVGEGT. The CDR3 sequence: CASSYQGNTGELFF. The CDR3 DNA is TGTGCCAGCAGTTATCAGGGGAACACCGGGGAGCTGTTTTTT.

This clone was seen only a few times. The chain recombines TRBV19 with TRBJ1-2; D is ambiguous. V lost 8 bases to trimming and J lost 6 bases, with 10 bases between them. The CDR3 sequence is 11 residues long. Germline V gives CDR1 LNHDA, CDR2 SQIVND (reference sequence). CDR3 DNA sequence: TGTGCCAGTCGGGAATTCGATGGCTACACCTTC. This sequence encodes CASREFDGYTF.

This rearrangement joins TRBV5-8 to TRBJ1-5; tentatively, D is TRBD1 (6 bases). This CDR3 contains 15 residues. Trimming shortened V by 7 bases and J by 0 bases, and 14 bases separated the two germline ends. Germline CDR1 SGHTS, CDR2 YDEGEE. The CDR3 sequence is CASRGGQYSNQPQHF. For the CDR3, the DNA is TGTGCCAGCCGCGGGGGCCAGTATAGCAATCAGCCCCAGCATTTT.

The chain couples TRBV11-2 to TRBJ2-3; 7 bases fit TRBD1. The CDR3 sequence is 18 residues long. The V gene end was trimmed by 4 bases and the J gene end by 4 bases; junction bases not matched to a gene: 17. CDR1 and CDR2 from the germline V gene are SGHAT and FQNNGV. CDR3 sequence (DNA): TGTGCCAGCAGCTCCCCCCCTGGTAGGGGGCTTTATTCAGATACGCAGTATTTT. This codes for CASSSPPGRGLYSDTQYF.

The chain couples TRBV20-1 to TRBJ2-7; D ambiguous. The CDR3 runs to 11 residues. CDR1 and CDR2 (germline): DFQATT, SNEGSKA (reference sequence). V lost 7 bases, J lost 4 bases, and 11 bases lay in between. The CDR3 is CSVARVYEQYF. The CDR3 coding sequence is TGCAGTGTGGCTAGAGTGTACGAGCAGTACTTC.

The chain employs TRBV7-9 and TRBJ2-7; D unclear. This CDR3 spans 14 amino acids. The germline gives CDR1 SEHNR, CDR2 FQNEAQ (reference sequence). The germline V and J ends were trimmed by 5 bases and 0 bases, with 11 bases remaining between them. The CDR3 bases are TGTGCCAGCAGCCTCCGGACCGGCTCCTACGAGCAGTACTTC. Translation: CASSLRTGSYEQYF. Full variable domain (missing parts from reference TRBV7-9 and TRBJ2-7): DTGVSQNPRHKITKRGQNVTFRCDPISEHNRLYWYRQTLGQGPEFLTYFQNEAQLEKSRLLSDRFSAERPKGSFSTLEIQRTEQGDSAMYLCASSLRTGSYEQYFGPGTRLTVT.

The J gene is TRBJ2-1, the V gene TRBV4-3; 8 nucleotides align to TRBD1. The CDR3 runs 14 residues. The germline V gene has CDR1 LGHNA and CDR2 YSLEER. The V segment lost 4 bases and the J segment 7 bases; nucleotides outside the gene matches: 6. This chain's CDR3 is CASSPGQGRNEQFF. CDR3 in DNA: TGCGCCAGCAGCCCCGGACAGGGTCGGAATGAGCAGTTCTTC.

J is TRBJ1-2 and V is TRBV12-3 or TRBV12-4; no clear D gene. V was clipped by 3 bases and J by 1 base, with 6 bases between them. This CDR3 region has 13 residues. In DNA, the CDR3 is TGTGCCAGCAGTTTCTTCAGTAACTATGGCTACACCTTC. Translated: CASSFFSNYGYTF.

For the CDR3, the DNA is TGTGCCAGTACGGACAGCTTACATCAGCCCCAGCATTTT. Translation: CASTDSLHQPQHF. The rearrangement links TRBV19 to TRBJ1-5, with D possibly TRBD1 on 6 matching bases. Deletions cut 7 bases from V and 5 bases from J, with 12 bases between. This CDR3 region has 13 residues. Germline V gene data show CDR1 as LNHDA and CDR2 as SQIVND (reference sequence).

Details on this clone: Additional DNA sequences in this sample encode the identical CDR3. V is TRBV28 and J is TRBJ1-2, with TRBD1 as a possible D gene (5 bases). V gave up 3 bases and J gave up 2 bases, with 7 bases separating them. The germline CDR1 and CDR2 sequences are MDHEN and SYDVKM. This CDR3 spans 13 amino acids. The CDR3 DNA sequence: TGTGCCAGCAGTTTTGGGGGGAACTATGGCTACACCTTC. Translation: CASSFGGNYGYTF.

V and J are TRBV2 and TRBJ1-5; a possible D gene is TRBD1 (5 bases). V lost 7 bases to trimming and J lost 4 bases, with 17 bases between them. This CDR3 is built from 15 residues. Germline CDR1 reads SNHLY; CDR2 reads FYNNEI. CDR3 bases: TGTGCCAGCAAGGATACGCAGGGAGGGAATCAGCCCCAGCATTTT. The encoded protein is CASKDTQGGNQPQHF.

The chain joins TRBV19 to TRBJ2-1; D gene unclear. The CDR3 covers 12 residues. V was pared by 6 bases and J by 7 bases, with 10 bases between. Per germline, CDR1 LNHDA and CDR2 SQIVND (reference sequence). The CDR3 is CASSHLDNEQFF. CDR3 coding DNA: TGTGCCAGTAGCCATCTAGATAATGAGCAGTTCTTC.

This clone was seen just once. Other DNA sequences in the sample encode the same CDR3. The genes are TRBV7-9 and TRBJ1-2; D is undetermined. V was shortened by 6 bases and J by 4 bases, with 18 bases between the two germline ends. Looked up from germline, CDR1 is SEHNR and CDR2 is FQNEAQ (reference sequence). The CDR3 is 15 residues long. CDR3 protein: CASSPVQSGFYGYTF. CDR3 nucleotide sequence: TGTGCCAGCAGTCCCGTCCAGTCTGGTTTCTATGGCTACACCTTC. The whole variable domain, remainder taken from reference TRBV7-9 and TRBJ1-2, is DTGVSQNPRHKITKRGQNVTFRCDPISEHNRLYWYRQTLGQGPEFLTYFQNEAQLEKSRLLSDRFSAERPKGSFSTLEIQRTEQGDSAMYLCASSPVQSGFYGYTFGSGTRLTVV.

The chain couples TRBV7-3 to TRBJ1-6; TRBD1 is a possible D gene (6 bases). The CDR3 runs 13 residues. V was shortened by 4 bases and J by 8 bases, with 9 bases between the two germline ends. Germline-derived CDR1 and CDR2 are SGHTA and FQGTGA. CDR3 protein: CASSSDRDSPLHF. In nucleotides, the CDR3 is TGTGCCAGCAGCTCGGACAGAGATTCACCCCTCCACTTT.